Following are 12 T cell receptor beta chains from one sample sequenced in a study of T cell responses to AZD1222 COVID-19 vaccine. Generated by immunoSEQ multiplex PCR, the TCRdb table keeps only in-frame clones and is missing some. The sample has more than 100,000 clones, approximately 85% seen once. The sample was peripheral blood, taken on day 0 of AZD1222 vaccination. Receptor source: an adult in good health.

The gene calls are TRBV4-1 and TRBJ1-5; no reliable D call. V shed 3 bases and J shed 8 bases, with 11 bases lying between them. The V gene's germline CDR1 is MGHRA and CDR2 YSYEKL. The length of the CDR3 is 13 residues. In DNA form, the CDR3 reads TGCGCCAGCAGCCAGCAACGCCCGGAGCCCCAGCATTTT. Translating it yields CASSQQRPEPQHF.

The chain has TRBV15 and TRBJ2-2, with D tentatively TRBD2 (6 bases). This CDR3 comprises 15 residues. The germline gives CDR1 LNHNV, CDR2 YYDKDF (reference sequence). The V end lost 1 base, the J end lost 3 bases, and 9 bases lay between the germline ends. CDR3 region: CATSRGDFDTGELFF. The CDR3 DNA follows: TGTGCCACCAGCAGAGGGGACTTTGACACCGGGGAGCTGTTTTTT.

The rearrangement joins TRBV19 to TRBJ1-5; tentatively, D is TRBD1 (6 bases). The CDR3 spans 16 residues. V lost 7 bases and J 1 base, leaving 17 bases between the germline ends. CDR1 is LNHDA, CDR2 SQIVND, per germline (reference sequence). The chain's CDR3 is CASTTRGGLSNQPQHF. CDR3 sequence (DNA): TGTGCCAGTACCACTCGAGGGGGATTGAGCAATCAGCCCCAGCATTTT.

The chain employs TRBV7-6 and TRBJ1-1, with a tentative D call TRBD1 (6 bases). This CDR3 comprises 14 residues. Germline loops: CDR1 SGHVS, CDR2 FNYEAQ. V lost 3 bases, J lost 5 bases, and 13 bases lay in between. CDR3 sequence reads: CASSFRPGQTEAFF. The CDR3 nucleotides are TGTGCCAGCAGCTTCCGCCCCGGACAGACTGAAGCTTTCTTT.

V and J are TRBV7-2 and TRBJ1-4, with a weak D call TRBD1 (5 bases). The length of the CDR3 is 15 residues. The V gene's germline CDR1 is SGHTA and CDR2 FQGNSA. Trimming pared 1 base from V and 5 bases from J, leaving 11 bases between. The CDR3 region is CASSLVGGGNEKLFF. The DNA for the CDR3 is TGTGCCAGCAGCTTAGTGGGCGGGGGGAATGAAAAACTGTTTTTT.

The chain carries TRBV7-3 and TRBJ2-1; possible D gene TRBD1, 5 bases. The ends were cut back, 2 bases at V and 7 bases at J, with 12 bases in the middle. Per the germline V gene, CDR1 is SGHTA and CDR2 is FQGTGA. The CDR3 covers 14 residues. CDR3 sequence: CASSLFAGWNEQFF. Written as DNA, the CDR3 is TGTGCCAGCAGCTTATTTGCAGGGTGGAATGAGCAGTTCTTC.

This chain joins TRBV7-9 and TRBJ1-2, with 7 bases that match TRBD1. This CDR3 is built from 15 residues. V gave up 4 bases and J gave up 3 bases; unmatched junction bases: 8. CDR1 is SEHNR and CDR2 is FQNEAQ in the germline V gene (reference sequence). The CDR3 sequence: CASSSVDREDYGYTF. The CDR3 nucleotides are TGTGCCAGCAGCTCCGTCGACAGGGAGGACTATGGCTACACCTTC.

The chain couples TRBV7-2 to TRBJ1-1, with 7 bases lining up with TRBD1. Germline V gene data show CDR1 as SGHTA and CDR2 as FQGNSA. The CDR3 covers 17 residues. J lost 4 bases, V lost 1 base, and 12 bases had no gene match. The CDR3 reads CASSLDKSGGGVTEAFF. The CDR3, as DNA: TGTGCCAGCAGCTTAGATAAGTCAGGGGGAGGTGTCACTGAAGCTTTCTTT. The variable domain in full, completed from reference TRBV7-2 and TRBJ1-1, reads GAGVSQSPSNKVTEKGKDVELRCDPISGHTALYWYRQSLGQGLEFLIYFQGNSAPDKSGLPSDRFSAERTGGSVSTLTIQRTQQEDSAVYLCASSLDKSGGGVTEAFFGQGTRLTVV.

The rearrangement joins TRBV6-1 to TRBJ1-6, with no clear D. Trimming stripped 1 base from V and 0 bases from J, with 10 bases between. The length of the CDR3 is 17 residues. From germline, CDR1 is MNHNS and CDR2 SASEGT. This CDR3 is CASSEVIPSSYNSPLHF. In DNA, the CDR3 is TGTGCCAGCAGTGAAGTCATACCGAGCTCCTATAATTCACCCCTCCACTTT.

The J gene is TRBJ2-3, the V gene TRBV15; a possible D gene is TRBD1 (5 bases). The ends were cut back, 1 base at V and 5 bases at J, with 10 bases in the middle. The CDR3 sequence is 14 residues long. Germline CDR1 reads LNHNV; CDR2 reads YYDKDF (reference sequence). The CDR3 DNA reads TGTGCCACCAGCAGAGCCAGGGTCCAAGATACGCAGTATTTT. This gives the protein CATSRARVQDTQYF.

This chain links TRBV28 with TRBJ2-7, with a weak D call TRBD2 (5 bases). Trimming shortened V by 3 bases and J by 5 bases, and 14 bases separated the two germline ends. This CDR3 contains 14 residues. CDR1 is MDHEN, CDR2 SYDVKM, per germline. CDR3 loop: CASSFGAAYNEQYF. CDR3 in DNA: TGTGCCAGCAGTTTTGGAGCGGCCTACAACGAGCAGTACTTC.

The chain combines TRBV3-1 (or the pseudogene TRBV3-2) with TRBJ2-2; D is possibly TRBD1 (6 bases). The germline V and J ends were trimmed by 0 bases and 3 bases, with 11 bases remaining between them. The germline CDR1 and CDR2 sequences are LGHDT and YNNKEL (reference sequence). This CDR3 region has 16 residues. The CDR3 loop reads CASSQDGGQDTGELFF. CDR3 DNA: TGTGCCAGCAGCCAAGATGGGGGACAAGACACCGGGGAGCTGTTTTTT.